The 19 T cell receptor beta chains reported below all come from one sample, sequenced in a study of blood T cell repertoires in COVID-19. TCRdb keeps only in-frame clones here, not all; method: immunoSEQ multiplex PCR. The sample holds tens of thousands of clones, roughly 85% seen once. What was sequenced was peripheral blood. Every receptor here comes from a man at least 80 years old with acute or convalescent COVID-19.

This chain links TRBV7-2 with TRBJ2-3; 9 bases are shared with TRBD2. Losses at the gene ends were 1 base for V and 4 bases for J; bases not matched to a gene: 3. CDR1 and CDR2 from the germline V gene are SGHTA and FQGNSA. The CDR3 totals 15 residues. The CDR3 loop is CASSLGRGGADTQYF. In DNA form, the CDR3 reads TGTGCCAGCAGCTTAGGGCGGGGGGGCGCAGATACGCAGTATTTT.

The chain combines TRBV5-1 with TRBJ2-5, with 7 bases that match TRBD1. The CDR3 loop spans 15 amino acids. Germline V lookup: CDR1 SGHRS, CDR2 YFSETQ. V lost 4 bases, J lost 7 bases, and 13 bases stayed unmatched. The CDR3 protein is CASSDETGSGMTQYF. In nucleotides, the CDR3 is TGCGCCAGCAGCGATGAGACAGGGTCGGGTATGACCCAGTACTTC.

J is TRBJ2-1 and V is TRBV6-2 or TRBV6-3; maybe TRBD2 (5 bases). CDR1 is MNHEY and CDR2 is SVGEGT in the germline V gene. The CDR3 loop spans 15 amino acids. V lost 2 bases and J lost 8, with 16 bases in between. The CDR3 loop is CASSYPEREWDEQFF. The CDR3 DNA follows: TGTGCCAGCAGTTACCCCGAGAGGGAGTGGGATGAGCAGTTCTTC.

The gene calls are TRBV5-1 and TRBJ2-2; 10 bases are a match to TRBD1. The CDR3 totals 15 residues. V lost 4 bases to trimming and J lost 4 bases; unmatched junction nucleotides: 4. Per the germline V gene, CDR1 is SGHRS and CDR2 is YFSETQ. Here the CDR3 DNA reads TGCGCCAGCAGCACGGGACAGGGGCCCACCGGGGAGCTGTTTTTT. Translation: CASSTGQGPTGELFF.

This clone has ten or more counts. The genes are TRBV11-3 and TRBJ2-2; 9 bases line up with TRBD1. J was trimmed by 5 bases and V by 5 bases; bases with no gene match: 3. The CDR3 spans 14 residues. CDR1 SGHNT and CDR2 YENEEA come from the germline V gene. The CDR3 loop is CASSPQGATGELFF. For the CDR3, the DNA is TGTGCCAGCAGCCCACAGGGGGCGACCGGGGAGCTGTTTTTT.

This clone turned up a few times. This chain connects TRBV7-9 to TRBJ2-7; 7 nucleotides align to TRBD1. The CDR3 is 14 residues long. Germline CDR1 and CDR2: SEHNR and FQNEAQ (reference sequence). V trimming: 5 bases; J trimming: 0 bases; junction bases outside the gene matches: 4. The CDR3 region is CASSEQGSSYEQYF. In DNA form, the CDR3 reads TGTGCCAGCAGCGAACAGGGGAGCTCCTACGAGCAGTACTTC. Full variable domain (remainder filled in from reference TRBV7-9 and TRBJ2-7): DTGVSQNPRHKITKRGQNVTFRCDPISEHNRLYWYRQTLGQGPEFLTYFQNEAQLEKSRLLSDRFSAERPKGSFSTLEIQRTEQGDSAMYLCASSEQGSSYEQYFGPGTRLTVT.

V gene TRBV2 combines with J gene TRBJ1-5; TRBD1 might be the D (5 bases). This CDR3 is built from 14 residues. Germline V CDR1 and CDR2: SNHLY, FYNNEI. V lost 2 bases, J lost 6 bases, and 11 bases lay in between. The DNA of the CDR3 is TGTGCCAGCAGTGAAATTTGGGGCGGTCAGCCCCAGCATTTT. It is translated as CASSEIWGGQPQHF. Combining the CDR3 with reference TRBV2 and TRBJ1-5 gives the whole variable domain EPEVTQTPSHQVTQMGQEVILRCVPISNHLYFYWYRQILGQKVEFLVSFYNNEISEKSEIFDDQFSVERPDGSNFTLKIRSTKLEDSAMYFCASSEIWGGQPQHFGDGTRLSIL.

The V gene is TRBV7-8, the J gene TRBJ1-2; tentatively, D is TRBD1 (6 bases). Deletions cut 3 bases from V and 3 bases from J, with 17 bases between. The CDR3 length is 16 residues. Looked up from germline, CDR1 is SGHVS and CDR2 is FQNEAQ. CDR3: CASSFSFRDTDYGYTF. As DNA, the CDR3 is TGTGCCAGCAGCTTCTCATTTAGGGACACCGACTATGGCTACACCTTC.

This sequence joins TRBV6-6 and TRBJ1-4; TRBD1 agrees at 7 bases. Germline CDR1 and CDR2: MNHNY and SVGAGI (reference sequence). The trim removed 4 bases at V and 5 bases at J, leaving 7 bases unmatched. The CDR3 length is 15 residues. The DNA for the CDR3 is TGTGCCAGCAGTTTCGTGACAGGGACCAATGAAAAACTGTTTTTT. Its translation: CASSFVTGTNEKLFF.

The DNA of the CDR3 is TGTGCCAGCAGCCTCGCTTTGAGGGGGCGAGAGACCCAGTACTTC. It encodes CASSLALRGRETQYF. J is TRBJ2-5 and V is TRBV7-9; 7 bases are a match to TRBD1. V dropped 5 bases and J dropped 4; count of bases not matched to a gene: 10. Looked up from germline, CDR1 is SEHNR and CDR2 is FQNEAQ (reference sequence). The CDR3 runs to 15 residues. Variable domain in full (rest from reference TRBV7-9 and TRBJ2-5): DTGVSQNPRHKITKRGQNVTFRCDPISEHNRLYWYRQTLGQGPEFLTYFQNEAQLEKSRLLSDRFSAERPKGSFSTLEIQRTEQGDSAMYLCASSLALRGRETQYFGPGTRLLVL.

In the case of this clone: The junction departs from the called germline gene at one end, perhaps through a read error. The chain combines TRBV7-6 with TRBJ2-3; a possible D gene is TRBD2 (5 bases). The CDR3 has 16 amino acids. The germline gives CDR1 SGHVS, CDR2 FNYEAQ. The CDR3 coding sequence is TGTGCCAGCAGCCGAACTGTAAGCGGCCACACAAATACGCAGTATTTT. It yields the protein CASSRTVSGHTNTQYF. The variable domain in full, completed from reference TRBV7-6 and TRBJ2-3, reads GAGVSQSPRYKVTKRGQDVALRCDPISGHVSLYWYRQALGQGPEFLTYFNYEAQQDKSGLPNDRFSAERPEGSISTLTIQRTEQRDSAMYRCASSRTVSGHTNTQYFGPGTRLTVL.

The chain recombines TRBV29-1 with TRBJ2-3; D not certain. V was clipped by 0 bases and J by 2 bases, with 15 bases between them. The length of the CDR3 is 16 residues. The V gene's germline CDR1 is SQVTM and CDR2 ANQGSEA. The CDR3 DNA follows: TGCAGCGTTGAAGATCGAACTACTGGCCCCACAGATACGCAGTATTTT. Its protein product is CSVEDRTTGPTDTQYF.

For the CDR3, the DNA is TGTGCCAGCAGTTTAGGAGGGCGTGGCTACACCTTC. As protein: CASSLGGRGYTF. This rearrangement joins TRBV12-3 or TRBV12-4 to TRBJ1-2; D uncertain. The CDR3 is 12 residues long. Trimming shortened V by 1 base and J by 7 bases, and 7 bases separated the two germline ends.

This chain links TRBV5-4 with TRBJ2-2; 8 nucleotides align to TRBD2. From germline, CDR1 is SGHNT and CDR2 YYREEE (reference sequence). This CDR3 comprises 15 residues. With 5 bases clipped from V and 1 base from J, the junction kept 4 bases outside the gene matches. CDR3 sequence (DNA): TGTGCCAGCAGTCCCCTAGCGGGGAACACCGGGGAGCTGTTTTTT. Translating gives CASSPLAGNTGELFF.

The V call is TRBV19, the J call TRBJ2-5; 7 bases are a match to TRBD2. The CDR3 is made up of 14 amino acids. CDR1 and CDR2 from the germline V gene are LNHDA and SQIVND (reference sequence). V gave up 6 bases and J gave up 4 bases; unmatched junction bases: 8. Here the CDR3 DNA reads TGTGCCAGTAGCGGACTAGTTGTCCCAGAGACCCAGTACTTC. Translation gives CASSGLVVPETQYF.

This chain links TRBV2 with TRBJ2-7; 8 bases are shared with TRBD2. V was clipped by 8 bases and J by 0 bases; unmatched bases: 6. The CDR3 is 14 residues long. The V gene's germline CDR1 is SNHLY and CDR2 FYNNEI. In nucleotides, the CDR3 is TGTGCCAGCGAGCGGGAGAGCAGCTCCTACGAGCAGTACTTC. Translation gives CASERESSSYEQYF.

About this clone itself: Germline and junction disagree at one end, which may indicate a read error. The chain recombines TRBV5-6 with TRBJ2-7; TRBD1 agrees at 11 bases. From germline, CDR1 is SGHDT and CDR2 YYEEEE. The CDR3 sequence is 13 residues long. The CDR3 DNA reads as TGTGCCAGCAGCTTGGAGGACAGGGGGCGATGGGTCTTC. Encoded protein: CASSLEDRGRWVF.

This chain connects TRBV28 to TRBJ2-5; 14 bases agree with TRBD2. There are 19 residues in the CDR3. Germline V gene lookup returns CDR1 MDHEN and CDR2 SYDVKM. Trimming cost V 4 bases and J 2 bases; bases outside gene matches: 12. CDR3 DNA: TGTGCCAGCAGTTCCTCACTAGGACTAGCGGGGGGCCTACAAGAGACCCAGTACTTC. Translating gives CASSSSLGLAGGLQETQYF.

Comments on this clone: Other DNA sequences in the same sample also yield this CDR3. The CDR3 loop is CASSPGQGDKNIQYF. CDR3 bases: TGCGCCAGCAGCCCGGGACAGGGGGACAAAAACATTCAGTACTTC. J is TRBJ2-4 and V is TRBV5-1; TRBD1 matches 11 bases. This CDR3 spans 15 amino acids. In germline, CDR1 is SGHRS, CDR2 YFSETQ. V lost 4 bases to trimming and J lost 3 bases; unmatched junction nucleotides: 3.